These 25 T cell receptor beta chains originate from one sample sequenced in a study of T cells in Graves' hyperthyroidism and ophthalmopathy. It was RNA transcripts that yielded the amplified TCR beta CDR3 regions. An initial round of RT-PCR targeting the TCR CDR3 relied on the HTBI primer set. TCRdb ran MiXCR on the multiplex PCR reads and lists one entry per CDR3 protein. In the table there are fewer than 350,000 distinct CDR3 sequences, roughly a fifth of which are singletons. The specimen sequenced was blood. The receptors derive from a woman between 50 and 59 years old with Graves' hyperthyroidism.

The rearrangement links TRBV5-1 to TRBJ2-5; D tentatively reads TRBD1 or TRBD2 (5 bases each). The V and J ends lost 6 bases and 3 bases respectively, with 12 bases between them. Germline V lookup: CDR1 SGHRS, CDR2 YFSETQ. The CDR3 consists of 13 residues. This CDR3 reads CASTRDGKETQYF. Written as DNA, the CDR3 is TGCGCCAGCACCCGGGACGGAAAAGAGACCCAGTACTTC. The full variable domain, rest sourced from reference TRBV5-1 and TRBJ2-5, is KAGVTQTPRYLIKTRGQQVTLSCSPISGHRSVSWYQQTPGQGLQFLFEYFSETQRNKGNFPGRFSGRQFSNSRSEMNVSTLELGDSALYLCASTRDGKETQYFGPGTRLLVL.

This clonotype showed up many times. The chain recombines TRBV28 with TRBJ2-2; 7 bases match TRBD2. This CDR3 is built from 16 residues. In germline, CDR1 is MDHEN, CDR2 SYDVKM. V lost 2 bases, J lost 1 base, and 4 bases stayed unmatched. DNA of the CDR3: TGTGCCAGCAGTTTAGGGTCTAGCGGGAACACCGGGGAGCTGTTTTTT. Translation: CASSLGSSGNTGELFF. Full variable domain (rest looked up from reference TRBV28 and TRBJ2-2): DVKVTQSSRYLVKRTGEKVFLECVQDMDHENMFWYRQDPGLGLRLIYFSYDVKMKEKGDIPEGYSVSREKKERFSLILESASTNQTSMYLCASSLGSSGNTGELFFGEGSRLTVL.

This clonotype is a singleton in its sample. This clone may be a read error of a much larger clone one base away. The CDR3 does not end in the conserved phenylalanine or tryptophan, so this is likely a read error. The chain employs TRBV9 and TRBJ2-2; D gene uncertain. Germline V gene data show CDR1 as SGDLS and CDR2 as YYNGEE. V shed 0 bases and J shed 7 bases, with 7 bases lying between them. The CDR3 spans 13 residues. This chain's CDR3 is CASSVGPYGELFL. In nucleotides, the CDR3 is TGTGCCAGCAGCGTAGGGCCATACGGGGAGCTGTTTCTT.

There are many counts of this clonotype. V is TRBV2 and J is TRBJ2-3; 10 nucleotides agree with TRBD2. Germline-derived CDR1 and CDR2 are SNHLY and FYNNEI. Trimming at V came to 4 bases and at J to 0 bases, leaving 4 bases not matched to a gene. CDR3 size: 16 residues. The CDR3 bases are TGTGCCAGCAGTGCCGGACTAGCGGCTAGCACAGATACGCAGTATTTT. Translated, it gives CASSAGLAASTDTQYF.

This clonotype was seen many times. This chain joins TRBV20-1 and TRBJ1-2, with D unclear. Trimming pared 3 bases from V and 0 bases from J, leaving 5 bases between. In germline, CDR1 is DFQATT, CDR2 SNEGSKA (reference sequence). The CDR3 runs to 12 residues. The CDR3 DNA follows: TGCAGTGCTAGGACTTCTAACTATGGCTACACCTTC. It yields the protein CSARTSNYGYTF.

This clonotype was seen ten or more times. In DNA form, the CDR3 reads TGTGCCAGCAGCTTGCGGCTTCGGACAGATACCACAGATACGCAGTATTTT. This sequence encodes CASSLRLRTDTTDTQYF. The chain has TRBV5-8 and TRBJ2-3, with D perhaps TRBD1 (6 bases). This CDR3 is built from 17 residues. Germline values: CDR1 SGHTS, CDR2 YDEGEE. The ends were cut back, 1 base at V and 2 bases at J, with 17 bases in the middle.

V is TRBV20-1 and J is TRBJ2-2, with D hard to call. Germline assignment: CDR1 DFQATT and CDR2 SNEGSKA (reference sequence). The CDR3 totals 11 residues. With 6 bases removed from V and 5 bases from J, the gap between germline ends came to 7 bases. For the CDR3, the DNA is TGCAGTGCCGAGAGAACCGGGGAGCTGTTTTTT. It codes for CSAERTGELFF.

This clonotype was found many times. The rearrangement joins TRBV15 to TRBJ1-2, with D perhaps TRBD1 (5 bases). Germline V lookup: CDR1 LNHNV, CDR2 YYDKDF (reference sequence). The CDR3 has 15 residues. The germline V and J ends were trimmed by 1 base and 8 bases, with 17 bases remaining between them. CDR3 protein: CATSRVNSDREGYTF. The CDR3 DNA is TGTGCCACCAGCAGAGTCAACTCTGACAGAGAAGGCTACACCTTC.

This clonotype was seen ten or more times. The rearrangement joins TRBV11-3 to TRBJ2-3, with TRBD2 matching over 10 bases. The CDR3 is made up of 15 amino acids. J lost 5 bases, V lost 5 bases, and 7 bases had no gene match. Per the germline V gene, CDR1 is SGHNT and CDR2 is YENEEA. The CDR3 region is CASSPQAGGKDTQYF. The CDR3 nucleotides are TGTGCCAGCAGCCCCCAAGCGGGAGGGAAAGATACGCAGTATTTT.

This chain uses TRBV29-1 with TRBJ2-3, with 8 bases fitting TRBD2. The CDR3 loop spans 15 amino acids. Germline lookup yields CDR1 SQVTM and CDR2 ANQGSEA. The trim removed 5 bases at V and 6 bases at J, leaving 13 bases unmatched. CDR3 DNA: TGCAGCGTTCACGGACTAGCCGGAGGAGGGGATACGCAGTATTTT. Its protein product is CSVHGLAGGGDTQYF.

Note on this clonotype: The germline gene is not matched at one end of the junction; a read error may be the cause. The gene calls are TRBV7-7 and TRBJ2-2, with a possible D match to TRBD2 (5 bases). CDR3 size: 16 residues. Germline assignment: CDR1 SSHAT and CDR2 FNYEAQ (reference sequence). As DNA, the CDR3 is TGTGCTAGCAGCCCCGAGAGGGCTAGAGTCACCGGGGAGCTGTTTTTT. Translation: CASSPERARVTGELFF.

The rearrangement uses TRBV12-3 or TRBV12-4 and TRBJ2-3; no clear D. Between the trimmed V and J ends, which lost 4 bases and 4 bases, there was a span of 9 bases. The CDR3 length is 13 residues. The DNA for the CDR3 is TGTGCCAGCAGTTCCACGGGTGCAGATACGCAGTATTTT. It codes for CASSSTGADTQYF.

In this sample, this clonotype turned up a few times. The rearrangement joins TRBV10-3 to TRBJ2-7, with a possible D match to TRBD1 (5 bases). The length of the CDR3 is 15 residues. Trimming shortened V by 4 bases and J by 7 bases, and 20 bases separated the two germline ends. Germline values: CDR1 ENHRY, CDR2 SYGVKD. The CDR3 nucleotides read TGTGCCATCAGTGCCTCTAGGGGAACGTTGGGGGAGCAGTACTTC. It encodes CAISASRGTLGEQYF.

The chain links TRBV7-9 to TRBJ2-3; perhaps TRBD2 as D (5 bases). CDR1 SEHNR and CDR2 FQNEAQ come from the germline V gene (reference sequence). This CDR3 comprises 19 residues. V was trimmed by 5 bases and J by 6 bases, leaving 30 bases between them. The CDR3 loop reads CASSQIVGLEGLSGDTQYF. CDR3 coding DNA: TGTGCCAGCAGCCAAATTGTCGGTTTGGAAGGGTTGTCGGGGGATACGCAGTATTTT.

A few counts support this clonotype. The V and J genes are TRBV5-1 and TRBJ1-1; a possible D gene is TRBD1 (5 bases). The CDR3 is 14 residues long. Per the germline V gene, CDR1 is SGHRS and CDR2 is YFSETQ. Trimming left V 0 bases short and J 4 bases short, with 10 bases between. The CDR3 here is CASSLDGGGTEAFF. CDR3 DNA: TGCGCCAGCAGCTTGGATGGGGGGGGCACTGAAGCTTTCTTT.

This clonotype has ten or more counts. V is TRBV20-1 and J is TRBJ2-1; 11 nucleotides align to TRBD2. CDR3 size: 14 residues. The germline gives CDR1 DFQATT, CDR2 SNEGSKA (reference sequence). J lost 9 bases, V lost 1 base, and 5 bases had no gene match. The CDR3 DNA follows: TGCAGTGCTAGAGGCCCTAGCGGGAGGTCTGAGCAGTTCTTC. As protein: CSARGPSGRSEQFF.

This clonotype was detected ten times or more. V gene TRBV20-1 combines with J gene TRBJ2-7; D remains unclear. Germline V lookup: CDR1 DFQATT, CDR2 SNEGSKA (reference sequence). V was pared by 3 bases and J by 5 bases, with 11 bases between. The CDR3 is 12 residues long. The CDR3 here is CSASGITNEQYF. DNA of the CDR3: TGCAGTGCTAGTGGTATCACCAACGAGCAGTACTTC.

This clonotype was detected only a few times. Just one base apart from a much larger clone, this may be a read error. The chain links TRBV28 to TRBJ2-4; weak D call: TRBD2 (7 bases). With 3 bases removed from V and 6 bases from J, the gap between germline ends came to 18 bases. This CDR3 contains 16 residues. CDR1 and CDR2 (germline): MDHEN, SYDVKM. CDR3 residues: CASSLGGGGAVNIQYF. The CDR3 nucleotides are TGTGCCAGCAGTTTGGGGGGGGGGGGGGCGGTAAACATTCAGTACTTC.

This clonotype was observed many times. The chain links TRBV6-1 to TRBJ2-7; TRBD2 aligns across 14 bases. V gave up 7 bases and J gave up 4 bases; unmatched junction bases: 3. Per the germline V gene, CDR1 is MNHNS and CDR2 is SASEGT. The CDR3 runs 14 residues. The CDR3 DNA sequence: TGTGCCAGCACCGGGACTAGCGGGAGATACGAGCAGTACTTC. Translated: CASTGTSGRYEQYF.

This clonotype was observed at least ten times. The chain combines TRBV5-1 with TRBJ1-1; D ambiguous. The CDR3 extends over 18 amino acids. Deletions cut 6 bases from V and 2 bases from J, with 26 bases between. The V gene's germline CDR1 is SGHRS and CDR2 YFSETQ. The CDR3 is CASISGNPGGPPNTEAFF. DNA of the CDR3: TGCGCCAGCATTTCTGGAAATCCTGGAGGCCCGCCCAACACTGAAGCTTTCTTT.

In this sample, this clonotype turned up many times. This chain's CDR3 is CASSLSIPGDNQPQHF. CDR3 nucleotide sequence: TGTGCCAGCAGTTTGTCGATTCCAGGGGACAATCAGCCCCAGCATTTT. The rearrangement links TRBV28 to TRBJ1-5, with D tentatively TRBD1 (6 bases). The V and J ends lost 3 bases and 3 bases respectively, with 15 bases between them. The CDR3 sequence is 16 residues long. Germline V gives CDR1 MDHEN, CDR2 SYDVKM. Supplemented by reference TRBV28 and TRBJ1-5, the full variable domain reads DVKVTQSSRYLVKRTGEKVFLECVQDMDHENMFWYRQDPGLGLRLIYFSYDVKMKEKGDIPEGYSVSREKKERFSLILESASTNQTSMYLCASSLSIPGDNQPQHFGDGTRLSIL.

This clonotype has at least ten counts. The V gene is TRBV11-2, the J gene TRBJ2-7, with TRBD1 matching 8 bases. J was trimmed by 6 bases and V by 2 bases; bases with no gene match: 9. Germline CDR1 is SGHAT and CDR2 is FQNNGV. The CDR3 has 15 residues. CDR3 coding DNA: TGTGCCAGCAGCTTACCCAGGGGGCAAGATGGCGAGCAGTACTTC. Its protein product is CASSLPRGQDGEQYF.

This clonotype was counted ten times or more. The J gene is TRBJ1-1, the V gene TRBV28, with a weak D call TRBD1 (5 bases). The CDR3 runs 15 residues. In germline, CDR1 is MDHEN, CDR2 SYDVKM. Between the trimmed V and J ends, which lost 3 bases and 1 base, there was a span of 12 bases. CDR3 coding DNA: TGTGCCAGCAGTTTGAGGGGCGCGGGGAACACTGAAGCTTTCTTT. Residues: CASSLRGAGNTEAFF.

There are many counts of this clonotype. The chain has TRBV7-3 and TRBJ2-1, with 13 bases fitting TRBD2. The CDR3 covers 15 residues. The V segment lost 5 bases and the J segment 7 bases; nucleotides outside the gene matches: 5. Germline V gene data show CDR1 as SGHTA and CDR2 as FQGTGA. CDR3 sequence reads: CASSTQLAGGNEQFF. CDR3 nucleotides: TGTGCCAGCAGCACCCAACTAGCGGGAGGGAATGAGCAGTTCTTC. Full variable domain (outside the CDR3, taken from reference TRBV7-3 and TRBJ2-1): GAGVSQTPSNKVTEKGKYVELRCDPISGHTALYWYRQSLGQGPEFLIYFQGTGAADDSGLPNDRFFAVRPEGSVSTLKIQRTERGDSAVYLCASSTQLAGGNEQFFGPGTRLTVL.

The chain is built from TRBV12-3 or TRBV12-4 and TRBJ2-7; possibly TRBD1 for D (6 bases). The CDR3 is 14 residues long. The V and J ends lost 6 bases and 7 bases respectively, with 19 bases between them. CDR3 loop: CASSTPDRIGEQYF. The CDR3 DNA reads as TGTGCCAGCAGCACACCCGACAGGATTGGGGAGCAGTACTTC.